Below, one T cell receptor beta chain is given with its context. Its specific antigen is unknown. The sample holds no much larger clone one base away, and base qualities are not on file. The data belong to a study of cytomegalovirus exposure and HLA in healthy donors (dated by TCRdb to 2016 to 2017). Study-wide context: An earlier analysis of fewer than 750 of the donors reported approximately 300 Gb of sequence data and around 100 million unique TCR beta sequences obtained from around 190 million T cells. An early release covering roughly 600 HLA-typed donors comprised 300 to 350 gigabases of sequencing data and tens of millions of unique TCR sequences. The genetic ancestry cluster associated with self-reported Caucasian donors included over 65% of the roughly 400 genotyped donors. The aim of the study was to test whether cataloging public T cell receptors could identify signatures of past pathogen exposure. The T cell repertoires of 550 to 850 subjects were profiled by immunosequencing and related to cytomegalovirus serostatus. In addition to the first cohort of 666 subjects, a separate validation cohort of 120 different subjects was used. High-throughput TCR immunosequencing, statistical association of individual TCRs with disease status, and machine learning were combined to predict cytomegalovirus infection status. To study patterns of TCR occurrence, a later analysis re-analyzed previously published TCR beta repertoires from around 660 donors and added high-resolution HLA genotyping. In the later analysis, no new phenotypic data were used to find candidate immune exposures; instead, reliance was placed on TCR beta sequences and their occurrence across donors. In an earlier analysis of roughly 600 of the donors, high-throughput TCR beta sequencing was used to judge whether each TCR beta V gene segment behaved as functional or pseudogenic. Donor age, sex, ethnicity and CMV serostatus were collected together with the repertoire data. A later genetic analysis used genome-wide SNP genotypes for about 65% of the 666 donors, treating that subset as a discovery cohort. Every repertoire in the discovery cohort had been generated on one and the same sequencing platform. HLA typing covered class I and class II loci at four-digit resolution. Typing coverage differed by locus: A, B, C, DRB1 and DQB1 were typed in roughly 620-630 donors, DQA1 in 500 to 550, DPA1 in 600 to 610, and DPB1 in approximately 450. Because of strong linkage in the cohort, four to six DR-DQ haplotypes were treated as single units for association and clustering. Among approximately 370 genotyped donors of the cohort, an average of approximately 220,000 unique TCR beta nucleotide sequences was sequenced per donor, of which 15% to 20% were non-productive.

The CDR3 covers 15 residues, taking in both the cysteine and the phenylalanine. The sequence is cut down to CDR3 DNA, 45 bases in frame from base 1. CDR1 SGHRS and CDR2 YFSETQ are derived from the germline V gene. V trim: 3 bases; J trim: 2 bases; unmatched bases: 6. Receptor amplification or capture employed the immunoSEQ multiplex PCR assay. The multiplex PCR relied on a mix of 60 forward primers for TCR Vbeta segments and 13 reverse primers for TCR Jbeta segments. The CDR3 region of rearranged TCR beta genes was amplified from genomic DNA with a multiplex PCR assay. The Illumina HiSeq System was used to sequence the amplified TCR beta libraries as 87-base-pair reads. Turning to the authors' computational methods: Across the 500 to 750 repertoires, a later analysis counted roughly 77 million unique TCR beta chains, 8.5 million to 12 million of which were shared by at least two donors. To remove PCR and sequencing errors, raw reads were error-corrected and collapsed into unique sequences using a nearest-neighbor algorithm that merged closely related sequences. V, D and J gene segments were assigned by aligning CDR3 sequences to IMGT reference sequences. For a sequence to be retained, a match of at least six nucleotides to both a V gene segment and a J gene segment was required. Rearrangements were called productive when the CDR3 lacked stop codons and stayed in frame with V and J; all others were non-productive. Following IMGT convention, CDR3 was defined as the stretch from the second conserved V-encoded cysteine up to the conserved J-encoded phenylalanine. The earlier analysis of some 600 of the donors excluded sequences that lacked an unambiguous match to a single V gene segment. In an earlier analysis of several hundred of the donors, V segments were called functional above 56.7% productive rearrangements and were called segregating when the between-donor standard deviation exceeded 5%. A statistical classification framework was developed to diagnose cytomegalovirus status using the catalog of TCR beta chain sequences. A later analysis assigned V and J genes by comparing TCR nucleotide sequences with IMGT/GENE-DB human TR gene sequences. In a later analysis, CDR3 sequences and most-parsimonious VDJ recombination scenarios were assigned using the TCRdist pipeline. In a later analysis, each TCR beta chain was defined by its CDR3 amino acid sequence together with its V-gene family, and reads without a unique V-gene family were excluded. To address suspected cross-contamination and a sequencing artifact, a later analysis removed approximately 590 highly shared, low-generation-probability nucleotide sequences. In a later analysis, a clonal expansion index was calculated for each public chain from normalized within-repertoire ranks of inferred template counts. A later analysis computed generation probabilities with a VDJ recombination model fitted to out-of-frame rearrangements, and checked the results against IGoR. A later analysis scored TCR-TCR, TCR-HLA and TCR-CMV co-occurrence with hypergeometric tests, applying a repertoire-size bias correction to TCR pairs. To estimate false discovery rates, a later analysis permuted the HLA or CMV assignments 20 times. In a later analysis, co-occurring TCRs were grouped using DBSCAN, with TCRdist sequence similarity added in when clustering inside HLA-allele-positive subsets. Co-occurrence clustering excluded repertoires with fewer than 30,000 or more than 120,000 public chains, plus five with anomalous nucleotide sharing. In TCRdb, the immuneACCESS table is reduced to in-frame sequences with V and J assigned. These tables do not hold every clone; where another copy was compared, an unresolved V gene accounts for under half, and the others remain unexplained. V and J calls plus clone size are reproduced from that table; the DNA served to infer D and trimming. This sample gives about 160,000 clones in total; 80% to 90% of them show up just once. The ten largest make up approximately 2.4% of the sample.

Here is what the overall study found, with its caveats: The sequencing pipeline was judged likely to have produced a cluster of highly shared sequence variants as a technical artifact. In a later genetic analysis, a missense DCLRE1C variant was associated with V-gene and J-gene trimming of TCR beta chains, and the association was replicated in an independent cohort. Only TCR beta chains were sequenced in this cohort, and the absence of alpha or paired-chain data limited detectable features. In a later analysis, HLA-associated TCR beta chains showed more clonal expansion and lower generation probabilities than non-associated chains that were equally common. A total of about 150 TCR beta chains were listed by the study as associated with cytomegalovirus. A further reported finding was that TCR beta sequences accurately predicted the HLA-A and HLA-B alleles for most subjects in the first cohort. Because counts were too low, more than 15 rarely observed V segments, including chromosome 9 orphons, were excluded from the earlier analysis of some 590 of the donors. Some IMGT-functional V segments, including TRBV6-2 and TRBV6-3, could not be told apart with the 87-base-pair reads, so those segments were excluded. In both the original and validation cohorts, the classifier was reported to diagnose cytomegalovirus status with high specificity and sensitivity. According to the authors, the approach could potentially be generalized to other disease states and immunological phenotypes. Compared with the approximately 670-donor mean, donors in an Asian-associated ancestry cluster had fewer N-insertions in productive TCRs, according to a later genetic analysis. In a later analysis, several top co-occurrence clusters were reported to appear linked to parvovirus B19, influenza, CMV and Epstein-Barr virus. Correlated functional status among segregating V segments might be attributable to linkage disequilibrium, but an unknown experimental factor could not be ruled out. In a later analysis, TCR association rates were found to vary across HLA loci, with the most associated TCRs seen for DRB1 alleles and the fewest for HLA-C alleles. Because some donors lacked HLA typing at each locus, the association tests relied only on the typed subset. In vitro tests confirmed that a few of the cytomegalovirus-associated TCR beta chains recognize cytomegalovirus antigens. The presence/absence analyses assumed that sequencing depth was roughly uniform across donors, and that assumption may not be true. Most CMV-associated TCR beta chains appeared to be HLA-restricted in a later analysis, and the HLA associations seemed to be driven largely by CMV exposure. A later analysis associated 16,951 TCR beta sequences with specific HLA alleles at a false discovery rate of 0.05. Most TCR sequences were observed very rarely across donors, whereas some public TCRs were present in many individuals. An earlier analysis of approximately 570 of the donors showed that most TCR beta V segments appeared in productive rearrangements either about 87% or about 30% of the time, which broadly matched IMGT annotations. The only immune exposure information available for the cohort was CMV serostatus. Strong co-occurrence of HLA alleles, especially DR and DQ, made assigning TCR associations to individual alleles difficult.

In total, roughly 670 healthy bone marrow donors made up the cohort. All cohort members were sampled while nominally healthy, although unrecorded immune exposures were likely present. The donor tested CMV seronegative, placing the donor among the approximately 360 seronegative members of the cohort. A peripheral blood sample was provided by each donor, and peripheral blood mononuclear cells were used for TCR beta sequencing. Genomic DNA extraction from the blood cell samples was performed with the Qiagen DNeasy Blood Extraction Kit. The chain couples TRBV5-1 to TRBJ2-7; 9 central nucleotides agree with TRBD1. Sequencing used PBMCs. This clonotype was sampled from a male donor in good health and CMV-seronegative. Here is the DNA: TGCGCCAGCAGCTGGGGGACAGGGAGGGCCTACGAGCAGTACTTC. Its product reads: CASSWGTGRAYEQYF.